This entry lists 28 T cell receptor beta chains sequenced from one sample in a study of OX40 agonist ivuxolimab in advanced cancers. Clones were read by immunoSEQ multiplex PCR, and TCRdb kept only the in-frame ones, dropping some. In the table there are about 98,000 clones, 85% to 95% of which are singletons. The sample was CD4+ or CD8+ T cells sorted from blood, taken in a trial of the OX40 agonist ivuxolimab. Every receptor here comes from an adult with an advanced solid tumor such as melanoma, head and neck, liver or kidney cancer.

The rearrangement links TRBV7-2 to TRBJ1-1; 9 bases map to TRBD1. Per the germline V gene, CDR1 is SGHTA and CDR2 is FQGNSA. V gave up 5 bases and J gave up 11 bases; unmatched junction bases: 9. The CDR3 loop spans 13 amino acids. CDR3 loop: CASSQDRGGSAFF. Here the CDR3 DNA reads TGTGCCAGCAGCCAGGACAGGGGAGGCTCCGCTTTCTTT. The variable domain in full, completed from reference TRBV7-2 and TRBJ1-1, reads GAGVSQSPSNKVTEKGKDVELRCDPISGHTALYWYRQSLGQGLEFLIYFQGNSAPDKSGLPSDRFSAERTGGSVSTLTIQRTQQEDSAVYLCASSQDRGGSAFFGQGTRLTVV.

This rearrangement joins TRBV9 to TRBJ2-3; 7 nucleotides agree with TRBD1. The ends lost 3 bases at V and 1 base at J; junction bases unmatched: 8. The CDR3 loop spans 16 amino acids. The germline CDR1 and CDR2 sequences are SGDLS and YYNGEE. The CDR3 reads CASSGGRGPRTDTQYF. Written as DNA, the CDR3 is TGTGCCAGCAGCGGTGGAAGGGGGCCTCGCACAGATACGCAGTATTTT.

The CDR3 nucleotides are TGTGCCAGCAGTTACTCTAGACGGAATGGCTACACCTTC. It specifies CASSYSRRNGYTF. This rearrangement joins TRBV6-5 to TRBJ1-2; unclear D gene. Trimming removed 0 bases at V and 6 bases at J, with 8 bases between. The CDR3 loop spans 13 amino acids. CDR1 is MNHEY and CDR2 is SVGAGI in the germline V gene.

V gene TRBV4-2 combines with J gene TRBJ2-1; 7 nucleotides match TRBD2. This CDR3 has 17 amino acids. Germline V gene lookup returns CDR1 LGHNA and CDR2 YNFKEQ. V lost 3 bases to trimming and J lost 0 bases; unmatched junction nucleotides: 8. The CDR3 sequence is CASSHNLADSSYNEQFF. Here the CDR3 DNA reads TGTGCCAGCAGCCACAATCTAGCGGATAGCTCCTACAATGAGCAGTTCTTC.

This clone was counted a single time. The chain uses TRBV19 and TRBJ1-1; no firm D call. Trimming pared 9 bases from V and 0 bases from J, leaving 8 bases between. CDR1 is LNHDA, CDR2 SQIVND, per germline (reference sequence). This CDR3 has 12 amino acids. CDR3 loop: CASRVMNTEAFF. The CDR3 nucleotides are TGTGCCAGCCGGGTCATGAACACTGAAGCTTTCTTT.

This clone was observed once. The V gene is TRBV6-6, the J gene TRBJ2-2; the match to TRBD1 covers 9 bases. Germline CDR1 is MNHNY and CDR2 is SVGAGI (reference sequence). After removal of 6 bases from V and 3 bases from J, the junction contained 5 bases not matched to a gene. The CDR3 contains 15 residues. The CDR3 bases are TGTGCCAGCAGACCGGACAGGGGAGACACCGGGGAGCTGTTTTTT. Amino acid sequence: CASRPDRGDTGELFF.

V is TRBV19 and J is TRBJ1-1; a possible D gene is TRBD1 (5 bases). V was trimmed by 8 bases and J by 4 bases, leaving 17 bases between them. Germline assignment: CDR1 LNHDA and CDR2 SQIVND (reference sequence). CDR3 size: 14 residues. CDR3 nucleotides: TGTGCCAGTCCTTTGACAGAAGGGAGCACTGAAGCTTTCTTT. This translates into CASPLTEGSTEAFF.

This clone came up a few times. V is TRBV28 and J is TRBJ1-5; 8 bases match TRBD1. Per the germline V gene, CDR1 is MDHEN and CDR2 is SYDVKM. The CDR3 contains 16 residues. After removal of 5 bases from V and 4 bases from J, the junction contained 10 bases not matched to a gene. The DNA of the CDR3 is TGTGCCAGCAGTCGGACAGGGATTGGATTTAATCAGCCCCAGCATTTT. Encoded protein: CASSRTGIGFNQPQHF.

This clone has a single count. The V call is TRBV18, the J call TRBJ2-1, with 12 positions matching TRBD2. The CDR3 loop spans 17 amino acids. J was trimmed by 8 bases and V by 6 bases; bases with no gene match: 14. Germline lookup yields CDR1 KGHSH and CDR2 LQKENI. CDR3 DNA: TGTGCCAGCTCCCAAAGACTAGCGGGGGCGGGGGTGCATGAGCAGTTCTTC. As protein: CASSQRLAGAGVHEQFF.

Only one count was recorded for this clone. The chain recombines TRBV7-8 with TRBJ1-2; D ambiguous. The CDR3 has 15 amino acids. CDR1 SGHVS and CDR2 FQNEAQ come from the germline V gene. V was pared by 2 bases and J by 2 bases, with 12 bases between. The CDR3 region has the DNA TGTGCCAGCAGCTTATCGCGTTGGCAGAACTATGGCTACACCTTC. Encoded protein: CASSLSRWQNYGYTF.

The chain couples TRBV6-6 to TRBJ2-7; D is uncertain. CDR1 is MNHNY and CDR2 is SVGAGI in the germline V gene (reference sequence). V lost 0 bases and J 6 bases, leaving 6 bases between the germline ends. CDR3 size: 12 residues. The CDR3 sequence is CASSYSSGEQYF. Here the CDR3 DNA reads TGTGCCAGCAGTTACTCGAGTGGCGAGCAGTACTTC.

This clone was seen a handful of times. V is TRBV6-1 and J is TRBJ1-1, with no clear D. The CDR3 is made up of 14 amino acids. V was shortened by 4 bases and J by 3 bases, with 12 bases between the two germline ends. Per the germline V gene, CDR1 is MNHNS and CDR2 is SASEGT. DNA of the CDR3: TGTGCCAGCAGTGCCACCTGGGATTACACTGAAGCTTTCTTT. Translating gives CASSATWDYTEAFF.

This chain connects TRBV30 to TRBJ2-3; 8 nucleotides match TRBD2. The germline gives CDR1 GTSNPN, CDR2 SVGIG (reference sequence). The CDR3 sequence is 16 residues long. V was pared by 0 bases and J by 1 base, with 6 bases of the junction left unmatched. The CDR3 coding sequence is TGTGCCTGGAGTGTAGCTCCGACTAGCGGCACAGATACGCAGTATTTT. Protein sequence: CAWSVAPTSGTDTQYF.

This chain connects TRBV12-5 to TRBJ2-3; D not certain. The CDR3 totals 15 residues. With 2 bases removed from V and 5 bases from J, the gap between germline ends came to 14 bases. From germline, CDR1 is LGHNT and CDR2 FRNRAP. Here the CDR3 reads CASGLPCPSEDTQYF. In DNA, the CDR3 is TGTGCTAGTGGTTTGCCGTGCCCCTCCGAAGATACGCAGTATTTT.

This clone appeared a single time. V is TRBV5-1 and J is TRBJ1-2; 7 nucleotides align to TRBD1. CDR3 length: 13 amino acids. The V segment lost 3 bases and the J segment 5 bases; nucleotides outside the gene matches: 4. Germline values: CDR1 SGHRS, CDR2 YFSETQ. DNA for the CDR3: TGCGCCAGCAGCTACGGACAGGAGTATGGCTACACCTTC. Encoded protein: CASSYGQEYGYTF.

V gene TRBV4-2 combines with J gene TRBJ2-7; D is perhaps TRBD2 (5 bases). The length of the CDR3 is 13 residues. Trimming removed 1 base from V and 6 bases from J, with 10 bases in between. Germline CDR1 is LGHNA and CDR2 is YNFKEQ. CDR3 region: CASSQVDSAEQYF. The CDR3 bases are TGTGCCAGCAGCCAAGTGGACTCCGCCGAGCAGTACTTC.

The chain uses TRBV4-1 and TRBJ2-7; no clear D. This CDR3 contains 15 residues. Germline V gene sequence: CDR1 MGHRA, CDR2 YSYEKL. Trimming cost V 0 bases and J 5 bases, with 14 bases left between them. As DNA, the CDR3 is TGCGCCAGCAGCCAAGATTTGATCTTCAACCACGAGCAGTACTTC. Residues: CASSQDLIFNHEQYF.

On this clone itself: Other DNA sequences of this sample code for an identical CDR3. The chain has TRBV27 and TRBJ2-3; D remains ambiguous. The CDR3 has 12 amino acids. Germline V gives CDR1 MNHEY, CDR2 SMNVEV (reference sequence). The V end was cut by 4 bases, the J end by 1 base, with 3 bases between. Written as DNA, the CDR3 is TGTGCCAGCAGTTCGCGCACAGATACGCAGTATTTT. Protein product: CASSSRTDTQYF.

For the CDR3, the DNA is TGTGCCAGCAGCCCCAGGACCGAACTGAGTGAGCAGTTCTTC. It encodes CASSPRTELSEQFF. The rearrangement joins TRBV4-2 to TRBJ2-1; no definite D call. This CDR3 is 14 amino acids long. V lost 4 bases to trimming and J lost 9 bases, with 16 bases between them. In germline, CDR1 is LGHNA, CDR2 YNFKEQ.

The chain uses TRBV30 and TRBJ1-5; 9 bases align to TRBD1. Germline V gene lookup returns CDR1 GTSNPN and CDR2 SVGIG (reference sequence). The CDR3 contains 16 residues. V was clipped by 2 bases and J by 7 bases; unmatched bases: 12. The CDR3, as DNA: TGTGCCTGGAGTCAAGAACAGGGGGCTCTTCGCCAGCCCCAGCATTTT. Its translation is CAWSQEQGALRQPQHF.

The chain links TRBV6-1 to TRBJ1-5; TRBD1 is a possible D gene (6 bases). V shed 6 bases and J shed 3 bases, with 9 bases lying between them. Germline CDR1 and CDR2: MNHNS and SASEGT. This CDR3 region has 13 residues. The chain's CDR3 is CASRDRHNQPQHF. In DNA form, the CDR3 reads TGTGCCAGCAGGGACAGACACAATCAGCCCCAGCATTTT.

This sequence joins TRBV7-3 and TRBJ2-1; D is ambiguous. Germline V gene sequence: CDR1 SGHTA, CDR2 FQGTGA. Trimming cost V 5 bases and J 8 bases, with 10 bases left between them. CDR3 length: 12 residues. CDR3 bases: TGTGCCAGCAGCCCCCCGGGCGATGAGCAGTTCTTC. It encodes CASSPPGDEQFF.

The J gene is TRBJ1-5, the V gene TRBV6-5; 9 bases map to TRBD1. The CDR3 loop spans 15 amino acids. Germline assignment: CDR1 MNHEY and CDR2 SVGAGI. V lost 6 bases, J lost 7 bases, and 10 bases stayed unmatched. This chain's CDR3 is CASRPGTGREQPQHF. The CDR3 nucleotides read TGTGCCAGCAGGCCCGGGACAGGGCGGGAACAGCCCCAGCATTTT.

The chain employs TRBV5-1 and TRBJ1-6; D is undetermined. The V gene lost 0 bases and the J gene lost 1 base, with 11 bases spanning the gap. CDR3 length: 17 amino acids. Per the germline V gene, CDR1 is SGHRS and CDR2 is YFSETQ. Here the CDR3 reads CASSLDPSLSYNSPLHF. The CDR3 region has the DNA TGCGCCAGCAGCTTGGACCCCTCGTTGTCCTATAATTCACCCCTCCACTTT. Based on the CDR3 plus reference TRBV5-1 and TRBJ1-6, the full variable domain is KAGVTQTPRYLIKTRGQQVTLSCSPISGHRSVSWYQQTPGQGLQFLFEYFSETQRNKGNFPGRFSGRQFSNSRSEMNVSTLELGDSALYLCASSLDPSLSYNSPLHFGNGTRLTVT.

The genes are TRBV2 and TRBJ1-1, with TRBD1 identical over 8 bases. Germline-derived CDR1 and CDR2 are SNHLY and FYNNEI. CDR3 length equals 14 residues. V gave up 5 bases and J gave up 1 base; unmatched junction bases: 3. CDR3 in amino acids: CASSQQGGNTEAFF. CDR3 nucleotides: TGTGCCAGCAGTCAACAGGGGGGGAACACTGAAGCTTTCTTT.

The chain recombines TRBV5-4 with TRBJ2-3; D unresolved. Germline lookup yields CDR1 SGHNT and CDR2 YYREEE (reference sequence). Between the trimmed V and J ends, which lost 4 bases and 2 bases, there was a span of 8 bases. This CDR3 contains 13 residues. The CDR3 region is CASSVDPTDTQYF. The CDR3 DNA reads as TGTGCCAGCAGCGTGGATCCCACAGATACGCAGTATTTT.

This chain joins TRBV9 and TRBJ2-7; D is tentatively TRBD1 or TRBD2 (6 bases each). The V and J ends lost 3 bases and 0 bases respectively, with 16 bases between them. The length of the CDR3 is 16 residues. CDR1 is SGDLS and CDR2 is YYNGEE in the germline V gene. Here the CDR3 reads CASSGGPGGPSYEQYF. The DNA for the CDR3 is TGTGCCAGCAGCGGGGGGCCCGGGGGACCCTCCTACGAGCAGTACTTC.

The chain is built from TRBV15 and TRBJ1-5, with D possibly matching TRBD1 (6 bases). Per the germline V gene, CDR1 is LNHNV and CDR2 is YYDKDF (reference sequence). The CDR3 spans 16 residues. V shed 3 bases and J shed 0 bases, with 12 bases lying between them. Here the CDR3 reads CATSRPDRYSNQPQHF. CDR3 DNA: TGTGCCACCAGCAGGCCGGACAGATATAGCAATCAGCCCCAGCATTTT.